A selection of T cell receptor beta chains follows, all from one sample in a study of blood T cells in healthy people across ages. TCRdb reprocessed the 5' RACE reads with MiXCR, giving one entry per CDR3 protein. The sample has hundreds of thousands of distinct CDR3 sequences, more than 45% seen once. Sequenced sample: blood. These receptor sequences come from a woman of 80 years or more in good health. Each CDR3 is given with its conserved first and last residue. D genes are given only for firm matches. Only some rows state a clone size, as once, few, many or a class for expanded clones.

NA TRBJ2-5 TRBV7-8 NA CASSLKPLGETQYF TGTGCCAGCAGCTTAAAGCCCCTGGGGGAGACCCAGTACTTC
NA TRBJ2-7 TRBV2 TRBD1 CASSQRQGLHEQYF TGTGCCAGCAGTCAGAGACAGGGCCTACACGAGCAGTACTTC
once TRBJ1-5 TRBV7-8 TRBD1 CASNPRTGTGDNQPQHF TGTGCCAGCAACCCTAGAACCGGGACAGGGGACAATCAGCCCCAGCATTTT
NA TRBJ2-3 TRBV4-1 TRBD2 CASSHYGLADTDTQYF TGCGCCAGCAGCCATTACGGACTAGCGGACACAGATACGCAGTATTTT
NA TRBJ2-7 TRBV20-1 NA CSAGPGTLRPEQYF TGCAGTGCTGGACCCGGAACCCTGAGGCCCGAGCAGTACTTC
NA TRBJ1-2 TRBV7-9 NA CASSLVGNYGYTF TGTGCCAGCAGCTTAGTAGGGAACTATGGCTACACCTTC
NA TRBJ1-6 TRBV30 NA CAWSSDSPSYNSPLHF TGTGCCTGGAGTTCCGATAGCCCCTCCTATAATTCACCCCTCCACTTT
NA TRBJ2-1 TRBV29-1 TRBD1 CSVEGTGGPRYNEQFF TGCAGCGTTGAGGGGACAGGGGGCCCCCGCTACAATGAGCAGTTCTTC
few TRBJ2-7 TRBV5-6 NA CASSPGVGRASYEQYF TGTGCCAGCAGCCCTGGGGTTGGCAGGGCTTCCTACGAGCAGTACTTC
many TRBJ1-6 TRBV6-6 NA CASDIRASYNSPLHF TGTGCCAGCGATATCAGGGCCTCCTATAATTCACCCCTCCACTTT
once TRBJ1-2 TRBV27 NA CASRREDYGYTF TGTGCCAGCAGGAGGGAGGACTATGGCTACACCTTC
NA TRBJ1-2 TRBV2 TRBD1 CASRTGERVSYGYTF TGTGCCAGCAGGACAGGGGAACGGGTTAGCTATGGCTACACCTTC
many TRBJ2-1 TRBV7-2 TRBD2 CASSLRSGGTISYNEQFF TGTGCCAGCAGCTTAAGGAGCGGGGGGACCATCTCCTACAATGAGCAGTTCTTC
few TRBJ2-4 TRBV12-3/TRBV12-4 NA CASSVTAKNIQYF TGTGCCAGCAGTGTCACAGCCAAAAACATTCAGTACTTC
many TRBJ2-5 TRBV20-1 NA CSARNSRRTQYF TGCAGTGCTAGAAATTCTCGCCGGACCCAGTACTTC
many TRBJ1-5 TRBV12-3/TRBV12-4 TRBD1 CASSLQTGGGNQPQHF TGTGCCAGCAGTCTCCAAACAGGGGGCGGCAATCAGCCCCAGCATTTT
NA TRBJ1-2 TRBV29-1 NA CSIALRVSGHTF TGCAGCATTGCACTTAGGGTATCTGGCCACACCTTC
NA TRBJ2-5 TRBV20-1 NA CSARPSLPEETQYF TGCAGTGCTAGGCCTAGCCTGCCCGAAGAGACCCAGTACTTC
many TRBJ2-4 TRBV6-5 TRBD2 CASSSGGPLAKNIQYF TGTGCCAGCAGTTCGGGGGGACCGCTAGCCAAAAACATTCAGTACTTC
many TRBJ2-5 TRBV3-1 TRBD2 CASSQFGSGGLQETQYF TGTGCCAGCAGCCAATTCGGTAGCGGGGGGCTACAAGAGACCCAGTACTTC
NA TRBJ2-3 TRBV7-2 NA CANSFSGPPDTQYF TGTGCCAACAGCTTTTCAGGTCCACCGGATACGCAGTATTTT
many TRBJ2-5 TRBV27 NA CASSLRGAGQETQYF TGTGCCAGCAGTTTACGGGGGGCGGGGCAAGAGACCCAGTACTTC
many TRBJ1-2 TRBV7-9 NA CASSLGQGHYGYTF TGTGCCAGCAGCTTAGGGCAGGGGCACTATGGCTACACCTTC
few TRBJ2-1 TRBV7-2 NA CASSTFRRNEQFF TGTGCCAGCAGCACGTTCCGAAGGAATGAGCAGTTCTTC
NA TRBJ2-1 TRBV20-1 TRBD2 CSAGIAGGPAGYNEQFF TGCAGTGCTGGGATAGCGGGGGGGCCAGCTGGTTACAATGAGCAGTTCTTC
NA TRBJ1-5 TRBV3-1 TRBD1 CASSLQGRQPQHF TGTGCCAGCAGTCTACAGGGGCGACAGCCCCAGCATTTT
NA TRBJ2-7 TRBV20-1 NA CSASGGYPQYF TGCAGTGCTAGTGGGGGGTATCCCCAGTACTTC
NA TRBJ2-7 TRBV7-2 NA CASSSGLASSYNEQYF TGTGCCAGCAGCTCCGGTCTAGCGTCTTCCTACAATGAGCAGTACTTC
once TRBJ2-1 TRBV5-1 NA CASRAQGEQFF TGCGCCAGCAGAGCGCAGGGCGAGCAGTTCTTC
NA TRBJ2-1 TRBV20-1 TRBD2 CSAGDGLAGAYNEQFF TGCAGTGCTGGAGATGGGCTAGCGGGGGCCTACAATGAGCAGTTCTTC
NA TRBJ2-7 TRBV28 NA CPSGGYEQYF TGTCCGTCAGGAGGGTACGAGCAGTACTTC
NA TRBJ2-1 TRBV6-1 NA CASNSQARTYNEQFF TGTGCCAGCAACTCCCAGGCCAGAACCTACAATGAGCAGTTCTTC
few TRBJ2-5 TRBV30 TRBD1 CAWVRTGSQETQYF TGTGCCTGGGTACGGACAGGGAGCCAAGAGACCCAGTACTTC
NA TRBJ2-1 TRBV20-1 NA CSAERRGNEQFF TGCAGTGCCGAAAGACGGGGAAATGAGCAGTTCTTC
NA TRBJ2-5 TRBV20-1 TRBD1 CSATRQGEGTQYF TGCAGTGCTACTCGACAGGGGGAAGGGACCCAGTACTTC
NA TRBJ2-7 TRBV10-3 TRBD1 CATSESRDSGEQYF TGTGCCACCAGTGAGTCTAGGGACAGCGGCGAGCAGTACTTC
few TRBJ1-5 TRBV20-1 NA CSARAPLEGVYQPQHF TGCAGTGCTAGAGCCCCGTTGGAAGGGGTGTATCAGCCCCAGCATTTT